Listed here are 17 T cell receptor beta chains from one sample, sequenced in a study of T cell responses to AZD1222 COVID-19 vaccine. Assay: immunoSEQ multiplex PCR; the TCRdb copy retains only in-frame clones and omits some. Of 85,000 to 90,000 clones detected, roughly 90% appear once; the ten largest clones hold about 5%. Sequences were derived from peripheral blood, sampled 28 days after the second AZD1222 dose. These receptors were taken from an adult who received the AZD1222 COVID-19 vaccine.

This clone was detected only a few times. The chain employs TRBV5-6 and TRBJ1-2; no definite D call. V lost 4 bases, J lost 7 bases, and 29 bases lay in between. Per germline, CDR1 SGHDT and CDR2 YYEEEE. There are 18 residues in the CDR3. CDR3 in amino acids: CASSHPGGHQPVGFGYTF. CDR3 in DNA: TGTGCCAGCAGCCACCCGGGTGGGCATCAGCCTGTCGGGTTTGGCTACACCTTC.

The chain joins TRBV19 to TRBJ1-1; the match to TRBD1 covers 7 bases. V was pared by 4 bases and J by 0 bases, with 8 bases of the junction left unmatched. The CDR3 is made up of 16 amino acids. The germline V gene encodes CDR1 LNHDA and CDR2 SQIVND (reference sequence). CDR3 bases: TGTGCCAGTAGTACAAGACAGGGCGGCATGAACACTGAAGCTTTCTTT. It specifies CASSTRQGGMNTEAFF.

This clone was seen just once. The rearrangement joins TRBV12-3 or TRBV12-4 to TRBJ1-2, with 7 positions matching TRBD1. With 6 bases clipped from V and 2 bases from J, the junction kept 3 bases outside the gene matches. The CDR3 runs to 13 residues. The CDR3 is CASSVGQNYGYTF. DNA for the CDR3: TGTGCCAGCAGCGTGGGACAGAACTATGGCTACACCTTC.

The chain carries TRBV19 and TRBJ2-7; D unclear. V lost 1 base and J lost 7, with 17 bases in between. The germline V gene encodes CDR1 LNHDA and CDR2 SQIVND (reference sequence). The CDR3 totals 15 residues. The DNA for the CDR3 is TGTGCCAGTAGTATAGCCCCAGGCGGCCTTTGGGAGCAGTACTTC. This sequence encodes CASSIAPGGLWEQYF. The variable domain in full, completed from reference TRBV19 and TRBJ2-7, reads DGGITQSPKYLFRKEGQNVTLSCEQNLNHDAMYWYRQDPGQGLRLIYYSQIVNDFQKGDIAEGYSVSREKKESFPLTVTSAQKNPTAFYLCASSIAPGGLWEQYFGPGTRLTVT.

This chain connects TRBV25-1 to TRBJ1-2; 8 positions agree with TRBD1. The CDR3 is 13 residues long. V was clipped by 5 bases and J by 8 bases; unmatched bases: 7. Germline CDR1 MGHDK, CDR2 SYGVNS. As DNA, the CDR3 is TGTGCCAGCAGTAATCAGGGGGCTGGCGGCTACACCTTC. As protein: CASSNQGAGGYTF.

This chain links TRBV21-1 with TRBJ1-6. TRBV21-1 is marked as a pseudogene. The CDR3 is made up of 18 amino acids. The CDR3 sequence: CASSSGERESSYNSPLHF. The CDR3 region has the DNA TGTGCCAGCAGCTCGGGAGAAAGGGAGAGCTCCTATAATTCACCCCTCCACTTT.

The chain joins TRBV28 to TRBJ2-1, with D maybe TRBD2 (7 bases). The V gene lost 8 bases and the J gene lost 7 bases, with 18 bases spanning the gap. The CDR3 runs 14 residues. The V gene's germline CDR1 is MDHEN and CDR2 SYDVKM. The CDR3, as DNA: TGTGCCAGCCTAACCCCGGGGGGCCTTAATGAGCAGTTCTTC. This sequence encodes CASLTPGGLNEQFF.

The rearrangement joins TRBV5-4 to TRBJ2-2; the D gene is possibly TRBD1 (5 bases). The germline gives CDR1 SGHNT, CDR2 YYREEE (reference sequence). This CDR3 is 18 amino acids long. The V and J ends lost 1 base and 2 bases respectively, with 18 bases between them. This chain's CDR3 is CASSLYPRAAANTGELFF. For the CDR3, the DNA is TGTGCCAGCAGCTTGTATCCCAGGGCGGCAGCAAACACCGGGGAGCTGTTTTTT.

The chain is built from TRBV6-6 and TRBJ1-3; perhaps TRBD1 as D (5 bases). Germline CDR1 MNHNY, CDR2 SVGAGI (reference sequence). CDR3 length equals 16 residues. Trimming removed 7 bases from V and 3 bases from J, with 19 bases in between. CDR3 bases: TGTGCCAGCACCATCACGGGACTGAGTCGTGGAAACACCATATATTTT. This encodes CASTITGLSRGNTIYF.

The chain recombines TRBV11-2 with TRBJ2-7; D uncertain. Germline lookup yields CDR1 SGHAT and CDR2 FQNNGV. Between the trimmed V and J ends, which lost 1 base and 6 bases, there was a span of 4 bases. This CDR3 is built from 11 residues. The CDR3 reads CASSLVSEQYF. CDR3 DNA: TGTGCCAGCAGCTTAGTTTCCGAGCAGTACTTC.

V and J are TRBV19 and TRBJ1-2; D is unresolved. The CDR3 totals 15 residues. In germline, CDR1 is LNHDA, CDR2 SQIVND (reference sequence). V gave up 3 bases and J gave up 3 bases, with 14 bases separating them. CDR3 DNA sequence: TGTGCCAGTAGTATGGAGAGGCGCTCCCACTATGGCTACACCTTC. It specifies CASSMERRSHYGYTF.

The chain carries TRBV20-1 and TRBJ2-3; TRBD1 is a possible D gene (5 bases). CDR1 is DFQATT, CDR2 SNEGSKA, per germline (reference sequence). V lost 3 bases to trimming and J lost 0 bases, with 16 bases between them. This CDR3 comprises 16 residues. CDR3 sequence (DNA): TGCAGTGCTAGTTCCCTCCAGGGTGCTAGCACAGATACGCAGTATTTT. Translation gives CSASSLQGASTDTQYF.

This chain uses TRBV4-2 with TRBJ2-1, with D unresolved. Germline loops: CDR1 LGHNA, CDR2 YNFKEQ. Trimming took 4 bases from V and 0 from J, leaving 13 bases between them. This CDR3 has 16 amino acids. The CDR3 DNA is TGTGCCAGCAGCCCGCTCGCGCCGAGCTCCTACAATGAGCAGTTCTTC. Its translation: CASSPLAPSSYNEQFF.

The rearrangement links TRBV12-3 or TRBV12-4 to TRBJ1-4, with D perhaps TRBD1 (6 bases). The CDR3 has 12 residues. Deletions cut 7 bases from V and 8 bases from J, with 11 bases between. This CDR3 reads CASTWGGEKLFF. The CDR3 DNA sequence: TGTGCCAGCACCTGGGGGGGCGAAAAACTGTTTTTT.

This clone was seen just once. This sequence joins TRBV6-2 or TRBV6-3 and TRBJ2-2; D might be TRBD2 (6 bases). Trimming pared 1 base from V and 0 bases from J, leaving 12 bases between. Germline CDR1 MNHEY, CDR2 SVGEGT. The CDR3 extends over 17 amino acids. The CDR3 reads CASSYYSGVANTGELFF. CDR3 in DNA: TGTGCCAGCAGTTACTATTCGGGGGTAGCGAACACCGGGGAGCTGTTTTTT.

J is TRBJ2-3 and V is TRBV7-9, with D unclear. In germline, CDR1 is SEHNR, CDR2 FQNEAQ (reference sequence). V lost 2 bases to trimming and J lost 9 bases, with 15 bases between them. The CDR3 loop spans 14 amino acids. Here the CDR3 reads CASSLIRQNTTQYF. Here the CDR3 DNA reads TGTGCCAGCAGCTTAATTCGGCAGAATACCACGCAGTATTTT.

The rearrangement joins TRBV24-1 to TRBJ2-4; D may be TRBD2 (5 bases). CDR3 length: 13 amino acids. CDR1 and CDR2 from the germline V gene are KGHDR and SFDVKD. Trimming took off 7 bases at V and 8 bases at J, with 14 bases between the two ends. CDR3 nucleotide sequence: TGTGCCACCAGACCGGGAACAAGAGACATTCAGTACTTC. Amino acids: CATRPGTRDIQYF.